This T cell receptor beta chain appears in the sequencing data of a study of Graves' ophthalmopathy and Graves' hyperthyroidism. Study-wide results and limits: Most thyroid-expanded clonotypes exceeding 0.001 frequency were also found in blood.

This clonotype was found many times. Its antigen is unknown. Amplifying from RNA transcripts, the study obtained TCR beta CDR3 regions. Second-round multiplex PCR followed a first-round RT-PCR using HTBI primers. TCRdb used MiXCR to reprocess the multiplex PCR reads, holding one entry per CDR3 protein. The sample has 680,000 or so distinct CDR3 sequences; about 24% are singletons. CDR1 and CDR2 from the germline V gene are MGHRA and YSYEKL. The CDR3 runs 16 residues. V lost 0 bases and J lost 1, with 12 bases in between. Patients were excluded if they had other autoimmune diseases or uncontrolled infections, and likewise if pregnancy or lactation applied. Symptoms, serum thyroxine and TRAb, thyroid ultrasound, and orbital computed tomography formed the diagnostic basis.

This chain links TRBV4-1 with TRBJ1-1, with D tentatively TRBD1 (5 bases). This TCR was recovered from a woman between 18 and 30 years old with stable Graves' hyperthyroidism. Some clones in this sample may be carry-over from other donors' samples. The sample was peripheral blood. CDR3 protein: CASSQDYGGSNTEAFF. The CDR3 nucleotides are TGCGCCAGCAGCCAAGATTACGGGGGGTCGAACACTGAAGCTTTCTTT.